This T cell receptor (beta chain) comes out of a study of control samples from healthy donors and cancer patients. Of note for this clone: A read error may produce the germline difference seen at one junction end.

The V gene's germline CDR1 is SGHTA and CDR2 FQGTGA. CDR3 size: 13 residues. Here immunoSEQ multiplex PCR was the method, and the copy in TCRdb shows in-frame clones only, minus some. The data show approximately 45,000 clones, about 91% seen once. This receptor was identified in a woman aged 40 to 55 with head and neck cancer. The sample consisted of PBMCs. The rearrangement links TRBV7-3 to TRBJ1-1; TRBD1 matches at 11 bases. In DNA, the CDR3 is TGTGCCAGCAACACTTATCAGGGACAGGGGGTAAGCTTT. Protein product: CASNTYQGQGVSF.